These 11 T cell receptor beta chains were all obtained from the same sample, sequenced in a study of T cell responses to AZD1222 COVID-19 vaccine. The protocol was immunoSEQ multiplex PCR, while the TCRdb copy is restricted to in-frame clones and leaves out a portion. The sample shows around 120,000 clones, roughly nine tenths of them seen only once. The material sequenced was peripheral blood, taken on day 0 of AZD1222 vaccination. All receptors come from an adult in good health.

This chain joins TRBV18 and TRBJ1-1; D might be TRBD1 (5 bases). Trimming shortened V by 6 bases and J by 3 bases, and 8 bases separated the two germline ends. Germline V gene lookup returns CDR1 KGHSH and CDR2 LQKENI. This CDR3 comprises 12 residues. Here the CDR3 reads CASSSQDTEAFF. CDR3 nucleotide sequence: TGTGCCAGCTCGTCACAGGACACTGAAGCTTTCTTT.

This clone was seen only once. The V gene is TRBV7-9, the J gene TRBJ2-7, with D uncertain. The CDR3 totals 11 residues. V was pared by 2 bases and J by 5 bases, with 4 bases between. Germline V lookup: CDR1 SEHNR, CDR2 FQNEAQ (reference sequence). CDR3 sequence (DNA): TGTGCCAGCAGCTTACAGCACGAGCAGTACTTC. This encodes CASSLQHEQYF. The whole variable domain, filled in from reference TRBV7-9 and TRBJ2-7, reads DTGVSQNPRHKITKRGQNVTFRCDPISEHNRLYWYRQTLGQGPEFLTYFQNEAQLEKSRLLSDRFSAERPKGSFSTLEIQRTEQGDSAMYLCASSLQHEQYFGPGTRLTVT.

The genes are TRBV3-1 (or the pseudogene TRBV3-2) and TRBJ2-1; D is possibly TRBD2 (7 bases). Looked up from germline, CDR1 is LGHDT and CDR2 is YNNKEL (reference sequence). Between the trimmed V and J ends, which lost 3 bases and 1 base, there was a span of 28 bases. The length of the CDR3 is 21 residues. CDR3 residues: CASSHPLGGREGGRSYNEQFF. CDR3 DNA sequence: TGTGCCAGCAGCCATCCCCTTGGGGGGAGGGAGGGGGGTAGGTCCTACAATGAGCAGTTCTTC.

This clone was observed once. J is TRBJ1-5 and V is TRBV30; TRBD1 matches 7 bases. Germline CDR1 GTSNPN, CDR2 SVGIG (reference sequence). The ends lost 2 bases at V and 1 base at J; junction bases unmatched: 5. CDR3 length: 15 amino acids. The CDR3 bases are TGTGCCTGGAGTAGAGACAGGGTCAGCAATCAGCCCCAGCATTTT. Translating it yields CAWSRDRVSNQPQHF. The full variable domain, completed using reference TRBV30 and TRBJ1-5, is SQTIHQWPATLVQPVGSPLSLECTVEGTSNPNLYWYRQAAGRGLQLLFYSVGIGQISSEVPQNLSASRPQDRQFILSSKKLLLSDSGFYLCAWSRDRVSNQPQHFGDGTRLSIL.

The chain joins TRBV6-6 to TRBJ1-2; perhaps TRBD1 as D (5 bases). Trimming took 7 bases from V and 0 from J, leaving 12 bases between them. The CDR3 runs 14 residues. Per the germline V gene, CDR1 is MNHNY and CDR2 is SVGAGI (reference sequence). For the CDR3, the DNA is TGTGCCAGCATTGACAGCGTCACTAACTATGGCTACACCTTC. Protein sequence: CASIDSVTNYGYTF.

In this sample, this clone turned up once. CDR3 amino acids: CASSPPPGTGGGYTF. The DNA of the CDR3 is TGTGCCAGCTCACCACCTCCGGGCACCGGTGGGGGCTACACCTTC. The chain recombines TRBV18 with TRBJ1-2; no reliable D call. CDR3 size: 15 residues. The ends were cut back, 0 bases at V and 8 bases at J, with 16 bases in the middle. Germline values: CDR1 KGHSH, CDR2 LQKENI.

The rearrangement uses TRBV6-5 and TRBJ1-3; a possible D gene is TRBD1 (6 bases). The CDR3 loop spans 15 amino acids. Per the germline V gene, CDR1 is MNHEY and CDR2 is SVGAGI. V gave up 2 bases and J gave up 4 bases, with 12 bases separating them. Here the CDR3 reads CASSYDGGAGNTIYF. The CDR3 region has the DNA TGTGCCAGCAGTTACGATGGGGGCGCAGGAAACACCATATATTTT.

This rearrangement joins TRBV3-1 (or the pseudogene TRBV3-2) to TRBJ2-5; 11 bases map to TRBD2. The CDR3 has 15 amino acids. CDR1 is LGHDT, CDR2 YNNKEL, per germline (reference sequence). V was clipped by 4 bases and J by 5 bases; unmatched bases: 6. CDR3 amino acids: CASSLLAGAGETQYF. CDR3 in DNA: TGTGCCAGCAGCCTACTAGCGGGGGCGGGGGAGACCCAGTACTTC.

The chain has TRBV6-5 and TRBJ2-7; D not resolved. Trimming took off 7 bases at V and 2 bases at J, with 9 bases between the two ends. Germline V lookup: CDR1 MNHEY, CDR2 SVGAGI. The CDR3 extends over 12 amino acids. The chain's CDR3 is CASTSKAYEQYF. In DNA form, the CDR3 reads TGTGCCAGCACATCGAAAGCCTACGAGCAGTACTTC.

Here the CDR3 DNA reads TGTGCCTGGAGTTTAGCGGGAGGGCCTGACGAGCAGTACTTC. Translation: CAWSLAGGPDEQYF. The chain is built from TRBV30 and TRBJ2-7; 11 nucleotides align to TRBD2. Germline lookup yields CDR1 GTSNPN and CDR2 SVGIG (reference sequence). V was pared by 2 bases and J by 5 bases, with 5 bases of the junction left unmatched. The CDR3 length is 14 residues.

The V gene is TRBV29-1, the J gene TRBJ1-2; D gene unclear. Germline loops: CDR1 SQVTM, CDR2 ANQGSEA. This CDR3 has 11 amino acids. Between the trimmed V and J ends, which lost 4 bases and 1 base, there was a span of 4 bases. CDR3 sequence: CSVGRNYGYTF. CDR3 DNA: TGCAGCGTTGGCCGTAACTATGGCTACACCTTC.